The source of this T cell receptor beta chain is a study of shared clonotypes between healthy human individuals. Study information: Donors had three CD4 naive, three CD4 memory, two CD8 naive and one CD8 memory plate apiece. Study observations and caveats: In this cohort, only blood was sampled, and tissue repertoires likely differ.

The protocol was immunoSEQ multiplex PCR, while the TCRdb copy is restricted to in-frame clones and leaves out a portion. Here the sample spans about 1 million clones, about three quarters being singletons. Germline CDR1 SNHLY, CDR2 FYNNEI. The ends lost 10 bases at V and 3 bases at J; junction bases unmatched: 11. The CDR3 runs 14 residues. Memory CD4+ cells were the fraction left after CD45RA+ naive selection. This clone was found many times. Its target is not known. The chain combines TRBV2 with TRBJ2-5, with 7 bases fitting TRBD2. The origin of this receptor is a man aged 18 to 35 in good health. Sequencing used memory CD4+ T cells sorted from blood. Subset given: CD45RA-negative fraction. The CDR3 sequence is CATGGSSNKETQYF. CDR3 in DNA: TGTGCCACCGGGGGGAGCAGTAACAAAGAGACCCAGTACTTC.